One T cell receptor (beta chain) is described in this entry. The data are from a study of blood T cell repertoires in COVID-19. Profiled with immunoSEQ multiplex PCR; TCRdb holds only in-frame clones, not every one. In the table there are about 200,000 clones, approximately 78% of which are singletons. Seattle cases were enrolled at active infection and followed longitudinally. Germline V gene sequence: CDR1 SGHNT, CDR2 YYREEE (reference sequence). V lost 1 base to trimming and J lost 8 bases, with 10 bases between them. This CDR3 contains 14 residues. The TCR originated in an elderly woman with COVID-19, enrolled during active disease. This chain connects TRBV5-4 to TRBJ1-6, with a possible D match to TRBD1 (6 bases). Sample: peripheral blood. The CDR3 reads CASSLQQGDSPLHF. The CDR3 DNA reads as TGTGCCAGCAGCTTGCAACAGGGAGATTCACCCCTCCACTTT.